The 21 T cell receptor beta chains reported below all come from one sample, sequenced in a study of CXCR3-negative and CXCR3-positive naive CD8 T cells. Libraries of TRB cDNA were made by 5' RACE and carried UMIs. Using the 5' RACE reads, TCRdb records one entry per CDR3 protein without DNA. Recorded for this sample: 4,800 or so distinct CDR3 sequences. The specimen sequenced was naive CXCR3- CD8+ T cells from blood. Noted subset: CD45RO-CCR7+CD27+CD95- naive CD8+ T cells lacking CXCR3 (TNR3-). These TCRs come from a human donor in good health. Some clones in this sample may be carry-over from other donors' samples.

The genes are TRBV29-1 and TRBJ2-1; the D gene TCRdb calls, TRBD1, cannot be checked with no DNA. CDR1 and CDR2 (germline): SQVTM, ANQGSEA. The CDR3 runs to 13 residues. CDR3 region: CSGQKTGYNEQFF.

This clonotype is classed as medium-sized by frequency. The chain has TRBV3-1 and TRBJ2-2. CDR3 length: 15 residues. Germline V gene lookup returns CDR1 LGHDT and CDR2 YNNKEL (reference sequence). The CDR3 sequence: CASSQVGKNTGELFF.

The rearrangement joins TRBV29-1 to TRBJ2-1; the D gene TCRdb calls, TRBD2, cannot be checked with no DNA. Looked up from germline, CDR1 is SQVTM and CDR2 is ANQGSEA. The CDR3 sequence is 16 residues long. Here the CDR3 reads CSGKKRDLVWDNEQFF.

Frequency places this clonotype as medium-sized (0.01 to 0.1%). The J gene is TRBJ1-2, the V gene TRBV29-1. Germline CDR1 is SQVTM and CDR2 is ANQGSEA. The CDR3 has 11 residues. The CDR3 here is CSVEGSYGYTF.

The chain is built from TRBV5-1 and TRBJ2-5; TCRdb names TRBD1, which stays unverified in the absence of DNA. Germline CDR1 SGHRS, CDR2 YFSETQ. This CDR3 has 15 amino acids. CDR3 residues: CASSSWTGQGETQYF.

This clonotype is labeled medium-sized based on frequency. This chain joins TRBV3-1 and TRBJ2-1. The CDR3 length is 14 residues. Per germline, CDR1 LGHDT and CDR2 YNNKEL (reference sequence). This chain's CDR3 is CASSQERVYNEQFF.

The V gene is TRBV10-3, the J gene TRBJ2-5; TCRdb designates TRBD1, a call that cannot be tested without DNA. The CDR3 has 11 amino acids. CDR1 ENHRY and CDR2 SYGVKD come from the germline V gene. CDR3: CATRVSETQYF.

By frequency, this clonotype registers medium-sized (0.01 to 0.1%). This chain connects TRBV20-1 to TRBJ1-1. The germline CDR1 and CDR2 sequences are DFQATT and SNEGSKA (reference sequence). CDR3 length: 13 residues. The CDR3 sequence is CSASGTSSEHAFF.

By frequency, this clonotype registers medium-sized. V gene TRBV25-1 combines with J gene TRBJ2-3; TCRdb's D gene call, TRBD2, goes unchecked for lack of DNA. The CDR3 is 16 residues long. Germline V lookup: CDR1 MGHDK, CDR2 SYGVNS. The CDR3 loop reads CASSASPAGLTDTQYF.

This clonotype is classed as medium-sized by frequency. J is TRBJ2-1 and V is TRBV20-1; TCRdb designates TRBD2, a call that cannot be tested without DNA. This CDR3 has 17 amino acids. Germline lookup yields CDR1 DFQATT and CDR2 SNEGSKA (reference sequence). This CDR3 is CSARDEFTSGSLNEQFF.

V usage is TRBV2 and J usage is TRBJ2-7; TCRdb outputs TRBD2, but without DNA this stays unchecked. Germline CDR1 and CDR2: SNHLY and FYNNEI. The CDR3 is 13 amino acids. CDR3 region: CASIRGGSYEQYF.

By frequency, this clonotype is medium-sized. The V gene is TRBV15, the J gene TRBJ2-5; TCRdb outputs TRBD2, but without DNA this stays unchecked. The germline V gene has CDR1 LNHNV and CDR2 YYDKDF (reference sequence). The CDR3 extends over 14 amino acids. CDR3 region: CATGNRGFGETQYF.

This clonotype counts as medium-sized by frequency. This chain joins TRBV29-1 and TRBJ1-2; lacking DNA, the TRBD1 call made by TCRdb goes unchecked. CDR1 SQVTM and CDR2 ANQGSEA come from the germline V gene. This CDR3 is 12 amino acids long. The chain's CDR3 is CSVKEGAGGYTF.

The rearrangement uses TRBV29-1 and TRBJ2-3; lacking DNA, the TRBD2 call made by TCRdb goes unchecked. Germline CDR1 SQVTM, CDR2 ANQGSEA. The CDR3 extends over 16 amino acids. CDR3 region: CSVIGLAGVYTDTQYF.

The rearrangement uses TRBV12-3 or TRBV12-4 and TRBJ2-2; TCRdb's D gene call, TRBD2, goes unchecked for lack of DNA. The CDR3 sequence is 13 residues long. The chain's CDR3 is CASSPREGGELFF.

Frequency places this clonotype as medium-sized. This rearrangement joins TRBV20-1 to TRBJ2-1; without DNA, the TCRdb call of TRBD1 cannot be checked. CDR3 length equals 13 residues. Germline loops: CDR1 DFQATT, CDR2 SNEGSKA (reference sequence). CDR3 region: CSAPGQGFDEQFF.

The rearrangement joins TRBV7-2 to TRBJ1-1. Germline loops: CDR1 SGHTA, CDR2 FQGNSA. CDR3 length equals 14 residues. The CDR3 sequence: CASSRGLMNTEAFF.

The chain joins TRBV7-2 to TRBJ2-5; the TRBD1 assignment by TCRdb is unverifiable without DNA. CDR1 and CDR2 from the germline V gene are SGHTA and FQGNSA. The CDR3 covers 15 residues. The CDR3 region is CASSNYGQDRETQYF.

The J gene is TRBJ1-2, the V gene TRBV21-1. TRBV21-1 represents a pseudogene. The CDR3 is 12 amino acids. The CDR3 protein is CARTRSNDGYTF.

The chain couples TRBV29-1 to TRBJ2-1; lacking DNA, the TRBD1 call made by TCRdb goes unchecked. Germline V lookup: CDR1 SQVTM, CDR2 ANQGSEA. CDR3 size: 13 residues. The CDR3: CSGATGTYNEQFF.

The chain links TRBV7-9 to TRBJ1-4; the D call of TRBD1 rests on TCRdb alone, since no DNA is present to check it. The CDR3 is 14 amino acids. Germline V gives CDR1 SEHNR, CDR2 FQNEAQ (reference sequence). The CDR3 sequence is CASSLGTETEKLFF.